These 13 T cell receptor beta chains were all obtained from the same sample, sequenced in a study of identical twins. TCRdb processed the 5' RACE reads anew with MiXCR; each CDR3 protein has one entry. The sample lists 1.5 million to 2 million distinct CDR3 sequences; about 32% were seen once. Sequencing was carried out using cord blood. Receptors were obtained from a newborn girl in good health.

There are a few counts of this clonotype. This chain connects TRBV7-9 to TRBJ2-3; TRBD1 might be the D (6 bases). Germline V gives CDR1 SEHNR, CDR2 FQNEAQ (reference sequence). The ends were cut back, 1 base at V and 0 bases at J, with 14 bases in the middle. The CDR3 sequence is 17 residues long. The CDR3 spells CASSLGWTALSTDTQYF. The CDR3, as DNA: TGTGCCAGCAGCTTAGGTTGGACAGCGCTAAGCACAGATACGCAGTATTTT.

This rearrangement joins TRBV5-1 to TRBJ1-1; perhaps TRBD1 as D (5 bases). CDR1 is SGHRS and CDR2 is YFSETQ in the germline V gene. This CDR3 contains 18 residues. Trimming took 0 bases from V and 0 from J, leaving 18 bases between them. CDR3 loop: CASSLATFYSGLNTEAFF. The CDR3 DNA sequence: TGCGCCAGCAGCTTGGCCACATTTTATTCGGGACTGAACACTGAAGCTTTCTTT.

Comment on this clonotype: A much larger clonotype is one base distant, so this may be a read error. The CDR3 region is CVSSQDLQGYGYTF. The CDR3 region has the DNA TGTGTCAGCAGCCAAGATCTACAGGGCTATGGCTACACCTTC. This rearrangement joins TRBV4-2 to TRBJ1-2; D may be TRBD1 (6 bases). Germline CDR1 reads LGHNA; CDR2 reads YNFKEQ. There are 14 residues in the CDR3.

The J gene is TRBJ2-5, the V gene TRBV6-5; 10 bases align to TRBD2. The CDR3 runs to 16 residues. V was pared by 4 bases and J by 5 bases, with 10 bases of the junction left unmatched. Germline V CDR1 and CDR2: MNHEY, SVGAGI. CDR3 DNA: TGTGCCAGCAGTTCGGCTAGCGGGAGACTAGGGGAGACCCAGTACTTC. This encodes CASSSASGRLGETQYF.

This clonotype was recorded many times. The genes are TRBV5-1 and TRBJ2-7; D ambiguous. Per germline, CDR1 SGHRS and CDR2 YFSETQ. Trimming took off 2 bases at V and 4 bases at J, with 10 bases between the two ends. The CDR3 is 13 residues long. The DNA of the CDR3 is TGCGCCAGCAGCTTATCTCAACTTTACGAGCAGTACTTC. Its translation: CASSLSQLYEQYF.

This chain joins TRBV19 and TRBJ1-6, with no clear D. V was trimmed by 5 bases and J by 3 bases, leaving 5 bases between them. CDR1 and CDR2 from the germline V gene are LNHDA and SQIVND (reference sequence). The CDR3 totals 13 residues. The CDR3 nucleotides read TGTGCCAGTAGTGGAAACTATAATTCACCCCTCCACTTT. Its protein product is CASSGNYNSPLHF. The full variable domain, completed using reference TRBV19 and TRBJ1-6, is DGGITQSPKYLFRKEGQNVTLSCEQNLNHDAMYWYRQDPGQGLRLIYYSQIVNDFQKGDIAEGYSVSREKKESFPLTVTSAQKNPTAFYLCASSGNYNSPLHFGNGTRLTVT.

This clonotype is a singleton in its sample. The chain recombines TRBV7-2 with TRBJ2-7; either TRBD1 or TRBD2 may fit D (5 bases each). CDR3 length: 16 amino acids. Trimming stripped 0 bases from V and 3 bases from J, with 15 bases between. CDR1 is SGHTA and CDR2 is FQGNSA in the germline V gene. CDR3 nucleotides: TGTGCCAGCAGCTTAGCGCCTGGGGGAAAAAACTACGAGCAGTACTTC. This sequence encodes CASSLAPGGKNYEQYF.

The J gene is TRBJ1-2, the V gene TRBV12-3 or TRBV12-4, with 10 bases aligning to TRBD1. The CDR3 is 16 amino acids. V dropped 6 bases and J dropped 5; count of bases not matched to a gene: 12. CDR3 coding DNA: TGTGCCAGCAGGAAACACGGCCCGGGACAGGGGTATGGCTACACCTTC. Its translation: CASRKHGPGQGYGYTF.

The rearrangement links TRBV6-6 to TRBJ2-1; TRBD1 agrees at 9 bases. CDR3 length equals 13 residues. The V gene end was trimmed by 4 bases and the J gene end by 8 bases; junction bases not matched to a gene: 3. CDR1 is MNHNY, CDR2 SVGAGI, per germline (reference sequence). DNA of the CDR3: TGTGCCAGCAGTTTCGACAGGGGGGATGAGCAGTTCTTC. This encodes CASSFDRGDEQFF.

The gene calls are TRBV7-8 and TRBJ1-1; D possibly corresponds to TRBD1 (5 bases). Germline V gene data show CDR1 as SGHVS and CDR2 as FQNEAQ. With 6 bases removed from V and 4 bases from J, the gap between germline ends came to 12 bases. The CDR3 consists of 13 residues. CDR3 in amino acids: CASRGAVITEAFF. CDR3 nucleotides: TGTGCCAGCAGAGGGGCGGTGATCACTGAAGCTTTCTTT.

The rearrangement links TRBV5-5 to TRBJ1-1; tentative D call: TRBD1 (6 bases). Trimming took 1 base from V and 1 from J, leaving 8 bases between them. Germline V lookup: CDR1 SGHKS, CDR2 YYEKEE (reference sequence). The CDR3 runs 14 residues. In DNA, the CDR3 is TGTGCCAGCAGCTTGACAGGGAAGAACACTGAAGCTTTCTTT. It is translated as CASSLTGKNTEAFF.

This rearrangement joins TRBV7-9 to TRBJ1-2; no firm D call. Trimming took 1 base from V and 0 from J, leaving 9 bases between them. The CDR3 has 15 amino acids. Per germline, CDR1 SEHNR and CDR2 FQNEAQ (reference sequence). The CDR3 bases are TGTGCCAGCAGCTTAGACAGATTCCCTAACTATGGCTACACCTTC. Translation gives CASSLDRFPNYGYTF.

The count of this clonotype is one. The CDR3 protein is CASSPRAGPGEKLFF. CDR3 nucleotide sequence: TGTGCCAGCTCACCTAGGGCGGGACCGGGTGAAAAACTGTTTTTT. The rearrangement joins TRBV18 to TRBJ1-4; possible D gene TRBD1, 5 bases. There are 15 residues in the CDR3. Trimming stripped 3 bases from V and 7 bases from J, with 15 bases between. The V gene's germline CDR1 is KGHSH and CDR2 LQKENI.